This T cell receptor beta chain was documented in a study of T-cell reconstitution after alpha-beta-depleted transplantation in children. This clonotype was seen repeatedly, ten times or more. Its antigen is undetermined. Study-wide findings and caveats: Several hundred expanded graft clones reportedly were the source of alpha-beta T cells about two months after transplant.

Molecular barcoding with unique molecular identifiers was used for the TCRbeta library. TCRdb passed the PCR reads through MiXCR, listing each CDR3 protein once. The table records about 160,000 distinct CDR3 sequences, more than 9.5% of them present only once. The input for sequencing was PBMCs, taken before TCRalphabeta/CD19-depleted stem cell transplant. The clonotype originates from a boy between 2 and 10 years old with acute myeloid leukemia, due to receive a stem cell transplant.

The CDR3 DNA sequence: TGTGCCAGCAGCTATTCAGCAACTAATGAAAAACTGTTTTTT. This translates into CASSYSATNEKLFF. J is TRBJ1-4 and V is TRBV7-9; no firm D call. The germline V gene encodes CDR1 SEHNR and CDR2 FQNEAQ (reference sequence). V gave up 4 bases and J gave up 0 bases, with 6 bases separating them. The CDR3 contains 14 residues.